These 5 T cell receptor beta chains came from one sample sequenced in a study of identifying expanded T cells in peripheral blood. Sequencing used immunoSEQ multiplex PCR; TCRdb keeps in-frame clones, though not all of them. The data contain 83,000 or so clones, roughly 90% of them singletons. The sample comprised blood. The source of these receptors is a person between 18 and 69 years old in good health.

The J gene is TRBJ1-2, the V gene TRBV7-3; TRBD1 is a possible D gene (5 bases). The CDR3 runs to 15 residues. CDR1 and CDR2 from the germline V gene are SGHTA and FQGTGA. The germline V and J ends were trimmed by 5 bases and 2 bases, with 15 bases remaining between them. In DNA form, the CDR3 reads TGTGCCAGCAGCCCAAACGCAGGGAAAAACTATGGCTACACCTTC. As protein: CASSPNAGKNYGYTF.

The CDR3 sequence: CASSPPGQGNSGNTIYF. The DNA for the CDR3 is TGTGCCAGCAGCCCGCCGGGACAGGGGAACTCTGGAAACACCATATATTTT. The V and J genes are TRBV7-9 and TRBJ1-3; 10 nucleotides match TRBD1. Germline trimming cut 5 bases from V and 0 bases from J; bases unmatched to any gene: 7. Germline values: CDR1 SEHNR, CDR2 FQNEAQ (reference sequence). This CDR3 comprises 17 residues.

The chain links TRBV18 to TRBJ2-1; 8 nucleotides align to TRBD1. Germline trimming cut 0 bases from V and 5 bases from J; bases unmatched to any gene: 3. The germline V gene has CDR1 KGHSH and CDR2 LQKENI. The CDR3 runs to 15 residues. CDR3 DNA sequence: TGTGCCAGCTCACCACCGACAGGGGCACACAATGAGCAGTTCTTC. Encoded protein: CASSPPTGAHNEQFF.

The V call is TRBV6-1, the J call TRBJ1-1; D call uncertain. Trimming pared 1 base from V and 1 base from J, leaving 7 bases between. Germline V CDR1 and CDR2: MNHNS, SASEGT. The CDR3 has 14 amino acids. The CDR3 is CASSEGGANTEAFF. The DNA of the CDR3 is TGTGCCAGCAGTGAAGGGGGAGCGAACACTGAAGCTTTCTTT.

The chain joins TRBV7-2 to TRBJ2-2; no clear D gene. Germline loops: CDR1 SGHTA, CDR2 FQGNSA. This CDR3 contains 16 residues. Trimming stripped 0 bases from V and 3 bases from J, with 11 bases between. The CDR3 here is CASSLAGLTDTGELFF. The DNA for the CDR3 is TGTGCCAGCAGCTTAGCGGGCCTGACCGACACCGGGGAGCTGTTTTTT.